This TCR beta chain was sequenced for a study of spatial heterogeneity in lung cancer. Study-wide context: The study consistently detected more beta-chain than alpha-chain sequences.

This clonotype showed up many times. Specified time point: blood at routine non-recurrence follow-up after resection. V lost 7 bases to trimming and J lost 8 bases; unmatched junction nucleotides: 13. The CDR3 length is 15 residues. Germline CDR1 and CDR2: MDHEN and SYDVKM. TCR cDNA molecules were tagged individually, and each one carried a unique molecular identifier. TCRdb reprocessed the 5' RACE reads with MiXCR, giving one entry per CDR3 protein. The table records about 27,000 distinct CDR3 sequences, roughly 5% of them present only once. The receptor was derived from a female donor with early-stage non-small cell lung cancer. The rearrangement joins TRBV28 to TRBJ2-1; 8 nucleotides align to TRBD2. The sequenced sample was PBMCs, obtained at follow-up. In DNA, the CDR3 is TGTGCCAGCATTTCCGGGACTAGTGTTGGGGATGAGCAGTTCTTC. It yields the protein CASISGTSVGDEQFF.